The T cell receptor (beta chain) under discussion was sequenced for a study of cytomegalovirus exposure and HLA in healthy donors. Whole-study results and caveats: In an earlier analysis, productive rearrangement rates for most beta V segments clustered near 87% or 30%. TCR sequences were mostly rare, though some public TCRs occurred in many donors.

Details on this clone: What it binds is unknown.

CDR3 length: 16 residues. Between the trimmed V and J ends, which lost 11 bases and 1 base, there was a span of 23 bases. CDR1 SGHTA and CDR2 FQGNSA come from the germline V gene. PCR amplification relied on 60 Vbeta primers (plus 13 Jbeta primers). The data were produced by immunoSEQ multiplex PCR, yet TCRdb's version contains in-frame clones alone and is incomplete. Seen here are fewer than 200,000 clones, approximately 79% observed once, and the top ten hold around 7%. V and J are TRBV7-2 and TRBJ1-2; no clear D gene. The clonotype was recovered from a middle-aged man in good health and CMV-seropositive. Sequenced: PBMCs. CDR3 loop: CAGGWMSGRDNYGYTF. The CDR3 DNA reads TGTGCCGGAGGCTGGATGTCGGGGAGGGATAACTATGGCTACACCTTC.